The 24 T cell receptor beta chains in this list originate from one sample, sequenced in a study of T cells in Graves' hyperthyroidism and ophthalmopathy. The investigators amplified TCR beta CDR3 regions from RNA transcripts. HTBI primers were used for first-round RT-PCR of the TCR CDR3. Each CDR3 protein is one row after TCRdb ran MiXCR on the multiplex PCR reads. Among fewer than 250,000 distinct CDR3 sequences, around 24% were seen once, and the ten largest hold around 32%. The sequencing input was blood. Receptors were obtained from a woman aged 40 to 55 with Graves' ophthalmopathy.

This clonotype was observed many times. V usage is TRBV18 and J usage is TRBJ1-1, with D hard to call. CDR3 length: 11 amino acids. V lost 3 bases and J 2 bases, leaving 1 base between the germline ends. Looked up from germline, CDR1 is KGHSH and CDR2 is LQKENI. CDR3 protein: CASSPNTEAFF. DNA for the CDR3: TGTGCCAGCTCACCTAACACTGAAGCTTTCTTT.

CDR3 loop: CASSESDRGLTQHF. For the CDR3, the DNA is TGTGCCAGCAGTGAGTCGGACAGGGGGCTTACCCAGCATTTT. The chain couples TRBV6-1 to TRBJ1-5; TRBD1 matches at 11 bases. V dropped 3 bases and J dropped 11; count of bases not matched to a gene: 6. CDR1 and CDR2 (germline): MNHNS, SASEGT. The CDR3 is 14 residues long.

This clonotype was observed many times. J is TRBJ1-2 and V is TRBV28, with 8 bases lining up with TRBD1. Germline values: CDR1 MDHEN, CDR2 SYDVKM. The CDR3 is 15 residues long. V lost 3 bases, J lost 4 bases, and 7 bases stayed unmatched. DNA for the CDR3: TGTGCCAGCAGTTTGGGAGCGACAGGGGCCTATGGCTACACCTTC. Protein sequence: CASSLGATGAYGYTF.

There are many counts of this clonotype. The junction differs from germline at one of its ends, possibly a read error. As DNA, the CDR3 is TGTGCCAACAGCTTAGGTGGTAGACCCTACGAGCAGTACTTC. As protein: CANSLGGRPYEQYF. This sequence joins TRBV7-8 and TRBJ2-7; no reliable D call. The CDR3 length is 14 residues. Germline CDR1 and CDR2: SGHVS and FQNEAQ.

This sequence joins TRBV28 and TRBJ1-1; 7 nucleotides align to TRBD1. With V trimmed by 3 bases and J by 1 base, 8 bases remained unmatched. CDR1 and CDR2 (germline): MDHEN, SYDVKM. The CDR3 sequence is 16 residues long. This CDR3 reads CASSLPTGKQNTEAFF. The CDR3 DNA reads TGTGCCAGCAGTTTGCCGACAGGGAAACAGAACACTGAAGCTTTCTTT.

This chain connects TRBV28 to TRBJ2-4; D ambiguous. Germline V lookup: CDR1 MDHEN, CDR2 SYDVKM. Trimming took 7 bases from V and 0 from J, leaving 16 bases between them. The CDR3 is 16 residues long. This CDR3 reads CASISAGFLAKNIQYF. CDR3 bases: TGTGCCAGCATCTCCGCTGGTTTCCTAGCCAAAAACATTCAGTACTTC.

The rearrangement joins TRBV6-5 to TRBJ1-1; 9 bases are a match to TRBD1. The CDR3 extends over 16 amino acids. Germline-derived CDR1 and CDR2 are MNHEY and SVGAGI. V was clipped by 0 bases and J by 1 base; unmatched bases: 3. The CDR3 is CASSYSPGQGNTEAFF. As DNA, the CDR3 is TGTGCCAGCAGTTACTCACCGGGACAGGGGAACACTGAAGCTTTCTTT.

This clonotype was seen many times. This rearrangement joins TRBV4-2 to TRBJ2-5, with 13 bases lining up with TRBD2. The CDR3 spans 15 residues. Losses at the gene ends were 2 bases for V and 5 bases for J; bases not matched to a gene: 2. Germline V CDR1 and CDR2: LGHNA, YNFKEQ. DNA for the CDR3: TGTGCCAGCAGCCAAAGGACTAGCGGGAGTGAGACCCAGTACTTC. Encoded protein: CASSQRTSGSETQYF.

This chain joins TRBV11-2 and TRBJ2-5; the match to TRBD1 covers 10 bases. V dropped 2 bases and J dropped 2; count of bases not matched to a gene: 5. This CDR3 has 16 amino acids. Germline loops: CDR1 SGHAT, CDR2 FQNNGV. The CDR3 DNA reads as TGTGCCAGCAGCTTAATGGGACAGGGGACACAAGAGACCCAGTACTTC. Translating it yields CASSLMGQGTQETQYF. The whole variable domain, filled in from reference TRBV11-2 and TRBJ2-5, reads EAGVAQSPRYKIIEKRQSVAFWCNPISGHATLYWYQQILGQGPKLLIQFQNNGVVDDSQLPKDRFSAERLKGVDSTLKIQPAKLEDSAVYLCASSLMGQGTQETQYFGPGTRLLVL.

This clonotype was picked up many times. The rearrangement uses TRBV6-1 and TRBJ2-2, with D perhaps matching TRBD2 (5 bases). With 3 bases removed from V and 4 bases from J, the gap between germline ends came to 12 bases. There are 15 residues in the CDR3. Germline assignment: CDR1 MNHNS and CDR2 SASEGT. This CDR3 is CASSDKLVFTGELFF. The CDR3 DNA sequence: TGTGCCAGCAGTGATAAACTAGTCTTCACCGGGGAGCTGTTTTTT.

This chain joins TRBV6-2 or TRBV6-3 and TRBJ1-5, with 8 nucleotides matching TRBD1. This CDR3 is 13 amino acids long. Germline values: CDR1 MNHEY, CDR2 SVGEGT. The ends lost 2 bases at V and 7 bases at J; junction bases unmatched: 1. The CDR3 spells CASSYRDRQPQHF. The CDR3 region has the DNA TGTGCCAGCAGTTACCGGGACAGGCAGCCCCAGCATTTT.

This clonotype occurred many times. The chain has TRBV28 and TRBJ2-2, with TRBD2 matching over 14 bases. Germline CDR1 is MDHEN and CDR2 is SYDVKM. The V segment lost 6 bases and the J segment 4 bases; nucleotides outside the gene matches: 7. The CDR3 totals 17 residues. The CDR3 sequence is CASRSTSGRAVTGELFF. The CDR3 DNA reads TGTGCCAGCAGATCGACTAGCGGGAGGGCCGTCACCGGGGAGCTGTTTTTT.

This clonotype was recorded many times. J is TRBJ2-2 and V is TRBV6-4; 9 positions agree with TRBD2. Trimming removed 7 bases from V and 4 bases from J; junction bases left unmatched: 10. Germline assignment: CDR1 MRHNA and CDR2 SNTAGT. The CDR3 runs to 16 residues. The CDR3 DNA sequence: TGTGCCAGCATTCAAGGTCTAGCGGGGCTCACCGGGGAGCTGTTTTTT. Protein sequence: CASIQGLAGLTGELFF.

The CDR3 spells CASRAAHSGNTIYF. CDR3 sequence (DNA): TGTGCCAGCAGGGCGGCACACTCTGGAAACACCATATATTTT. This chain joins TRBV2 and TRBJ1-3, with no clear D. Trimming stripped 6 bases from V and 0 bases from J, with 9 bases between. Germline values: CDR1 SNHLY, CDR2 FYNNEI. The CDR3 consists of 14 residues.

This clonotype showed up many times. The V and J genes are TRBV20-1 and TRBJ1-2; the match to TRBD1 covers 11 bases. The J segment lost 7 bases and the V segment lost 5 bases, leaving 12 bases of the junction unmatched. The CDR3 contains 15 residues. CDR1 and CDR2 from the germline V gene are DFQATT and SNEGSKA (reference sequence). Written as DNA, the CDR3 is TGCAGTGCTCGGAGACCGGGACAGGGGGTGTCTGGCTACACCTTC. This sequence encodes CSARRPGQGVSGYTF.

About this clonotype itself: The germline gene is not matched at one end of the junction; a read error may be the cause. The chain uses TRBV28 and TRBJ2-7, with unresolved D. Germline V gene lookup returns CDR1 MDHEN and CDR2 SYDVKM. The CDR3 has 13 amino acids. The CDR3 bases are TGTGCCAGCAGTTCTGTACCCTCCTACGAGCAGTGCTTC. It is translated as CASSSVPSYEQCF.

In this sample, this clonotype turned up many times. The chain couples TRBV2 to TRBJ2-4, with 8 bases fitting TRBD2. The CDR3 contains 12 residues. Germline values: CDR1 SNHLY, CDR2 FYNNEI. The junction had 2 bases not matched to a gene; V was cut back by 8 bases and J by 5 bases. This chain's CDR3 is CASRGLENIQYF. The DNA of the CDR3 is TGTGCCAGCCGGGGACTAGAAAACATTCAGTACTTC.

This clonotype was seen repeatedly, ten times or more. The chain recombines TRBV5-1 with TRBJ2-5; 8 bases are a match to TRBD1. After removal of 2 bases from V and 5 bases from J, the junction contained 11 bases not matched to a gene. Germline V lookup: CDR1 SGHRS, CDR2 YFSETQ. The CDR3 sequence is 16 residues long. This chain's CDR3 is CASSFTFTGGMETQYF. CDR3 DNA: TGCGCCAGCAGCTTCACCTTCACAGGGGGGATGGAGACCCAGTACTTC.

This clonotype was seen ten or more times. V is TRBV15 and J is TRBJ2-5; 13 nucleotides align to TRBD2. This CDR3 has 13 residues. Trimming took 11 bases from V and 4 from J; bases not matched to a gene: 4. The germline V gene has CDR1 LNHNV and CDR2 YYDKDF (reference sequence). DNA of the CDR3: TGTGCCGTCCGACTAGCGGGAGGAGAGACCCAGTACTTC. This translates into CAVRLAGGETQYF. Drawing the rest from reference TRBV15 and TRBJ2-5, the complete variable domain is DAMVIQNPRYQVTQFGKPVTLSCSQTLNHNVMYWYQQKSSQAPKLLFHYYDKDFNNEADTPDNFQSRRPNTSFCFLDIRSPGLGDTAMYLCAVRLAGGETQYFGPGTRLLVL.

Concerning this clonotype itself: A much larger clone lies a single base off, so this may be a read error. This chain connects TRBV20-1 to TRBJ2-7, with a tentative D call TRBD2 (6 bases). The germline V gene has CDR1 DFQATT and CDR2 SNEGSKA (reference sequence). This CDR3 is built from 14 residues. CDR3 in DNA: TGCAGTACTAGAGATCTGCGGGGAGAGTACGAGCAGTACTTC. Its protein product is CSTRDLRGEYEQYF.

At least ten counts were recorded for this clonotype. The rearrangement links TRBV29-1 to TRBJ2-2; D is tentatively TRBD1 or TRBD2 (6 bases each). V was shortened by 7 bases and J by 4 bases, with 19 bases between the two germline ends. CDR3 length: 15 residues. Germline V gene data show CDR1 as SQVTM and CDR2 as ANQGSEA. The chain's CDR3 is CSAGAGGSFTGELFF. The DNA for the CDR3 is TGCAGCGCCGGGGCCGGGGGCAGTTTCACCGGGGAGCTGTTTTTT.

This clonotype was detected many times. The CDR3 sequence is CASSWTGTTGELFF. The CDR3 DNA sequence: TGTGCCAGCAGTTGGACAGGGACCACCGGGGAGCTGTTTTTT. The chain uses TRBV27 and TRBJ2-2; 8 bases agree with TRBD1. The trim removed 4 bases at V and 4 bases at J, leaving 2 bases unmatched. Germline V gene sequence: CDR1 MNHEY, CDR2 SMNVEV (reference sequence). The CDR3 has 14 amino acids.

This chain connects TRBV12-3 or TRBV12-4 to TRBJ2-5; 7 bases line up with TRBD2. The V segment lost 6 bases and the J segment 2 bases; nucleotides outside the gene matches: 6. The CDR3 extends over 14 amino acids. The CDR3 is CASRFGGGQETQYF. The DNA of the CDR3 is TGTGCCAGCAGGTTCGGGGGAGGGCAAGAGACCCAGTACTTC.

This clonotype was seen a few times. The V call is TRBV2, the J call TRBJ2-7; no clear D gene. CDR1 is SNHLY, CDR2 FYNNEI, per germline. V was cut by 8 bases and J by 2 bases, with 13 bases left in between. The CDR3 sequence is 13 residues long. The CDR3 reads CASRGSMTYEQYF. The CDR3 DNA follows: TGTGCCAGCCGAGGCTCAATGACCTACGAGCAGTACTTC.